The rows below give T cell receptor beta chains drawn from one sample of a study of molecular identifiers for immune sequencing clone quantification. TCRdb analysed the PCR reads with MiXCR anew, one entry per CDR3 protein. Of some 590,000 distinct CDR3 sequences listed, about 25% are singletons. Sequenced material: naive CD8+ T cells from blood, with Jurkat cell RNA spiked in. The receptors here all came from a human donor in good health. Some libraries in this study had Jurkat cell RNA spiked in. The CDR3 runs from the conserved cysteine through the conserved F or W. The order of the fields is J gene, D gene, clone size, V gene, CDR3 protein, CDR3 DNA. A D gene is named only where the DNA matches it firmly. Size is omitted from some rows. Given values are once, few, many or a class for expanded clones.

j_gene: TRBJ1-1; d_gene: TRBD1; abundance: many; v_gene: TRBV2; CDR3aa: CATGGMGTEAFF; CDR3nt: TGTGCCACAGGGGGTATGGGAACTGAAGCTTTCTTT
j_gene: TRBJ1-1; d_gene: -; abundance: few; v_gene: TRBV4-3; CDR3aa: CASSQDMDLNTEAFF; CDR3nt: TGCGCCAGCAGCCAAGATATGGACTTGAACACTGAAGCTTTCTTT
j_gene: TRBJ2-1; d_gene: -; abundance: -; v_gene: TRBV4-1; CDR3aa: CASGQDSVLQGNEQFF; CDR3nt: TGCGCCAGCGGCCAAGATTCAGTATTGCAAGGGAATGAGCAGTTCTTC
j_gene: TRBJ2-7; d_gene: -; abundance: many; v_gene: TRBV7-2; CDR3aa: CASSLALGPPNYEQYF; CDR3nt: TGTGCCAGCAGCTTGGCTTTGGGTCCCCCCAACTACGAGCAGTACTTC
j_gene: TRBJ2-1; d_gene: -; abundance: -; v_gene: TRBV12-3/TRBV12-4; CDR3aa: CASSPTLNSYNEQFF; CDR3nt: TGTGCCAGCAGCCCGACCCTGAACTCCTACAATGAGCAGTTCTTC
j_gene: TRBJ1-2; d_gene: -; abundance: -; v_gene: TRBV6-2/TRBV6-3; CDR3aa: CARTLPAPNYGYPF; CDR3nt: TGTGCCCGCACTTTACCGGCCCCGAACTATGGCTACCCCTTC
j_gene: TRBJ1-4; d_gene: -; abundance: few; v_gene: TRBV12-3/TRBV12-4; CDR3aa: CASSLGRTNEKLFF; CDR3nt: TGTGCCAGCAGCTTAGGGCGGACTAATGAAAAACTGTTTTTT
j_gene: TRBJ2-6; d_gene: -; abundance: many; v_gene: TRBV10-3; CDR3aa: CAISESGSGANVLTF; CDR3nt: TGTGCCATCAGTGAGTCTGGCTCTGGGGCCAACGTCCTGACTTTC
j_gene: TRBJ2-3; d_gene: TRBD2; abundance: -; v_gene: TRBV25-1; CDR3aa: CASSSSGVDTDTQYF; CDR3nt: TGTGCCAGCAGTTCTAGCGGGGTTGACACAGATACGCAGTATTTT
j_gene: TRBJ2-7; d_gene: TRBD2; abundance: many; v_gene: TRBV7-9; CDR3aa: CASSPGGSSYEQYF; CDR3nt: TGTGCCAGCAGCCCGGGGGGGAGCTCCTACGAGCAGTACTTC
j_gene: TRBJ2-7; d_gene: TRBD1; abundance: few; v_gene: TRBV4-3; CDR3aa: CASSQMDRGRYEQYF; CDR3nt: TGCGCCAGCAGCCAAATGGACAGGGGAAGGTACGAGCAGTACTTC
j_gene: TRBJ2-5; d_gene: TRBD1; abundance: few; v_gene: TRBV7-2; CDR3aa: CASSIGTGGAETQYF; CDR3nt: TGTGCCAGCAGCATAGGGACAGGGGGCGCCGAGACCCAGTACTTC
j_gene: TRBJ2-7; d_gene: TRBD2; abundance: -; v_gene: TRBV13; CDR3aa: CVSSTSGGLEQYF; CDR3nt: TGTGTCAGCAGCACGAGCGGGGGGTTGGAGCAGTACTTC
j_gene: TRBJ2-3; d_gene: TRBD1; abundance: -; v_gene: TRBV19; CDR3aa: CASTTTGSPTDTQYF; CDR3nt: TGTGCCAGTACCACGACAGGGTCCCCCACAGATACGCAGTATTTT
j_gene: TRBJ2-1; d_gene: TRBD2; abundance: many; v_gene: TRBV6-2/TRBV6-3; CDR3aa: CASSYLNSGGSEQFF; CDR3nt: TGTGCCAGCAGTTACCTTAATAGCGGGGGAAGCGAGCAGTTCTTC
j_gene: TRBJ2-7; d_gene: -; abundance: few; v_gene: TRBV5-1; CDR3aa: CASSSGGVLGSYEQYF; CDR3nt: TGCGCCAGCAGCTCAGGTGGGGTATTGGGTTCCTACGAGCAGTACTTC
j_gene: TRBJ2-7; d_gene: TRBD1; abundance: -; v_gene: TRBV28; CDR3aa: CASIDSGTGNYEQYF; CDR3nt: TGTGCCAGCATTGACTCCGGGACAGGGAACTACGAGCAGTACTTC
j_gene: TRBJ2-3; d_gene: -; abundance: many; v_gene: TRBV29-1; CDR3aa: CSARTGPADTQYF; CDR3nt: TGCAGCGCTCGGACGGGACCGGCAGATACGCAGTATTTT
j_gene: TRBJ2-5; d_gene: TRBD2; abundance: few; v_gene: TRBV4-3; CDR3aa: CASSQGPSLAGALGETQYF; CDR3nt: TGCGCCAGCAGCCAAGGGCCCTCTCTAGCGGGGGCCCTAGGGGAGACCCAGTACTTC
j_gene: TRBJ1-2; d_gene: -; abundance: -; v_gene: TRBV10-3; CDR3aa: CAISEAGLTYGYTF; CDR3nt: TGTGCCATCAGTGAGGCAGGGCTTACCTATGGCTACACCTTC
j_gene: TRBJ2-1; d_gene: TRBD2; abundance: -; v_gene: TRBV27; CDR3aa: CASSLRGIDSHNEQFF; CDR3nt: TGTGCCAGCAGTTTGCGGGGGATTGATTCGCACAATGAGCAGTTCTTC
j_gene: TRBJ1-1; d_gene: -; abundance: -; v_gene: TRBV30; CDR3aa: CARGLGYTEAFF; CDR3nt: TGTGCCCGGGGCTTGGGATACACTGAAGCTTTCTTT
j_gene: TRBJ2-5; d_gene: TRBD2; abundance: -; v_gene: TRBV20-1; CDR3aa: CSARVGGTSRRWVQETQYF; CDR3nt: TGCAGTGCTAGAGTTGGTGGGACTAGCCGACGATGGGTACAAGAGACCCAGTACTTC
j_gene: TRBJ2-7; d_gene: -; abundance: many; v_gene: TRBV7-9; CDR3aa: CASSSTTVAYEQYF; CDR3nt: TGTGCCAGCAGCTCCACGACAGTAGCCTACGAGCAGTACTTC
j_gene: TRBJ2-3; d_gene: TRBD2; abundance: few; v_gene: TRBV4-1; CDR3aa: CATRRAGVSDTQYF; CDR3nt: TGCGCCACCAGACGCGCGGGAGTGTCAGATACGCAGTATTTT
j_gene: TRBJ2-7; d_gene: -; abundance: few; v_gene: TRBV7-9; CDR3aa: CASSFVRGTGGEQYF; CDR3nt: TGTGCCAGCAGCTTTGTGCGTGGGACTGGCGGCGAGCAGTACTTC
j_gene: TRBJ2-5; d_gene: -; abundance: -; v_gene: TRBV18; CDR3aa: CARSARPNAQEPQYF; CDR3nt: TGTGCCCGCTCCGCCCGTCCGAATGCCCAAGAGCCCCAGTACTTC
j_gene: TRBJ2-7; d_gene: -; abundance: -; v_gene: TRBV5-6; CDR3aa: CPSSLSSVSSYEQYF; CDR3nt: TGTCCCAGCAGCCTCTCTAGCGTAAGCTCCTACGAGCAGTACTTC
j_gene: TRBJ1-1; d_gene: -; abundance: few; v_gene: TRBV19; CDR3aa: CASKGPGTGSRDTEAFF; CDR3nt: TGTGCCAGTAAGGGCCCGGGCACAGGGTCAAGGGACACTGAAGCTTTCTTT
j_gene: TRBJ2-3; d_gene: -; abundance: -; v_gene: TRBV5-8; CDR3aa: CASTEDRTGTQYF; CDR3nt: TGTGCCAGCACCGAGGACCGCACAGGTACGCAGTATTTT
j_gene: TRBJ2-7; d_gene: -; abundance: many; v_gene: TRBV14; CDR3aa: CASSQVGQSTLGEQYF; CDR3nt: TGTGCCAGCAGCCAAGTCGGTCAGTCCACTCTCGGGGAGCAGTACTTC
j_gene: TRBJ2-7; d_gene: TRBD2; abundance: many; v_gene: TRBV7-2; CDR3aa: CASSFYTSGRGEEQYF; CDR3nt: TGTGCCAGCAGCTTTTATACTAGCGGGAGGGGGGAGGAGCAGTACTTC
j_gene: TRBJ2-1; d_gene: -; abundance: -; v_gene: TRBV4-3; CDR3aa: CASSQTTGGAYNEQFF; CDR3nt: TGCGCCAGCAGCCAAACAACAGGGGGGGCCTACAATGAGCAGTTCTTC
j_gene: TRBJ1-2; d_gene: TRBD1; abundance: few; v_gene: TRBV19; CDR3aa: CASSLPGQGLYGYTF; CDR3nt: TGTGCCAGTAGTCTTCCGGGACAGGGACTATATGGCTACACCTTC
j_gene: TRBJ1-5; d_gene: TRBD1; abundance: many; v_gene: TRBV4-3; CDR3aa: CASSQDLTGRYQPQHF; CDR3nt: TGCGCCAGCAGCCAAGACCTGACAGGGCGTTATCAGCCCCAGCATTTT
j_gene: TRBJ2-7; d_gene: TRBD2; abundance: few; v_gene: TRBV4-2; CDR3aa: CASSQEHRTSGIYEQYF; CDR3nt: TGTGCCAGCAGCCAAGAGCACAGGACTAGCGGGATTTACGAGCAGTACTTC
j_gene: TRBJ2-5; d_gene: -; abundance: few; v_gene: TRBV6-5; CDR3aa: CASSFVALQETQYF; CDR3nt: TGTGCCAGCAGTTTTGTGGCCCTCCAAGAGACCCAGTACTTC
j_gene: TRBJ1-5; d_gene: -; abundance: many; v_gene: TRBV20-1; CDR3aa: CSAPAVPSMGDVVLGQPQHF; CDR3nt: TGCAGTGCTCCTGCGGTCCCCTCAATGGGGGATGTTGTCCTCGGTCAGCCCCAGCATTTT
j_gene: TRBJ2-7; d_gene: -; abundance: many; v_gene: TRBV5-6; CDR3aa: CASSLVAADEQYF; CDR3nt: TGTGCCAGCAGCTTGGTCGCGGCAGACGAGCAGTACTTC
j_gene: TRBJ1-1; d_gene: TRBD1; abundance: -; v_gene: TRBV6-5; CDR3aa: CASSRLLNSPGQGSEAFF; CDR3nt: TGTGCCAGCAGCAGACTGCTAAATTCCCCGGGACAGGGTTCGGAAGCTTTCTTT
j_gene: TRBJ2-7; d_gene: -; abundance: -; v_gene: TRBV6-1; CDR3aa: CASSDSPSWIYEQYF; CDR3nt: TGTGCCAGCAGTGATTCCCCCTCTTGGATCTACGAGCAGTACTTC
j_gene: TRBJ1-5; d_gene: TRBD1; abundance: -; v_gene: TRBV5-6; CDR3aa: CASSQATGTGGFFSNRPQHF; CDR3nt: TGTGCCAGCAGCCAAGCAACCGGGACAGGGGGCTTTTTTAGCAATCGGCCCCAGCATTTT
j_gene: TRBJ2-4; d_gene: -; abundance: many; v_gene: TRBV11-2; CDR3aa: CASSPGRLAKNIQYF; CDR3nt: TGTGCCAGCAGCCCCGGACGGCTAGCCAAAAACATTCAGTACTTC